A single sample is the source of the 2 T cell receptor beta chains below, sequenced in a study of blood T cell repertoires in COVID-19. TCRdb's copy holds only in-frame clones and misses some; the assay was immunoSEQ multiplex PCR. Here the sample spans under 300,000 clones, about three quarters being singletons. The sequenced material came from peripheral blood. All receptors derive from an elderly woman with acute or convalescent COVID-19.

The chain links TRBV11-2 to TRBJ2-1; 13 nucleotides align to TRBD2. Germline assignment: CDR1 SGHAT and CDR2 FQNNGV. Trimming at V came to 5 bases and at J to 3 bases, leaving 4 bases not matched to a gene. The length of the CDR3 is 16 residues. The CDR3 nucleotides read TGTGCCAGCAGCCCCGGGACTAGCGGGGACTACAATGAGCAGTTCTTC. It is translated as CASSPGTSGDYNEQFF. Variable domain in full (rest from reference TRBV11-2 and TRBJ2-1): EAGVAQSPRYKIIEKRQSVAFWCNPISGHATLYWYQQILGQGPKLLIQFQNNGVVDDSQLPKDRFSAERLKGVDSTLKIQPAKLEDSAVYLCASSPGTSGDYNEQFFGPGTRLTVL.

This chain joins TRBV20-1 and TRBJ1-1; maybe TRBD1 (6 bases). CDR1 and CDR2 (germline): DFQATT, SNEGSKA (reference sequence). The CDR3 spans 11 residues. The V end lost 6 bases, the J end lost 8 bases, and 13 bases lay between the germline ends. CDR3 DNA sequence: TGCAGTGCCCAGAAAGACAGGGAAGCTTTCTTT. Protein product: CSAQKDREAFF.